These 3 T cell receptor beta chains were all obtained from the same sample, sequenced in a study of blood T cells in healthy people across ages. A second about 7 to 12 cycle PCR used barcoded and J-beta primers. A single record per CDR3 protein comes from TCRdb applying MiXCR to the 5' RACE reads. The repertoire has about 760,000 distinct CDR3 sequences, just under 25% of them found once; the top ten carry under 10%. These data were also reused for a study on T cells of mothers and their children.

Sequenced sample: blood. Receptors originate from a boy aged 5 to 17 in good health.

V is TRBV11-2 and J is TRBJ2-5, with D unclear. Germline values: CDR1 SGHAT, CDR2 FQNNGV. This CDR3 is built from 17 residues. V lost 1 base to trimming and J lost 5 bases, with 20 bases between them. The CDR3 DNA sequence: TGTGCCAGCAGCTTAGGTGTTCGAACCGCAATAGGGGAGACCCAGTACTTC. This gives the protein CASSLGVRTAIGETQYF. The full variable domain, rest sourced from reference TRBV11-2 and TRBJ2-5, is EAGVAQSPRYKIIEKRQSVAFWCNPISGHATLYWYQQILGQGPKLLIQFQNNGVVDDSQLPKDRFSAERLKGVDSTLKIQPAKLEDSAVYLCASSLGVRTAIGETQYFGPGTRLLVL.

This clonotype was observed a handful of times. The chain employs TRBV6-5 and TRBJ2-5, with 8 bases fitting TRBD2. The J call could be wrong; TRBJ2-1 is a better fit for the DNA end. Germline CDR1 reads MNHEY; CDR2 reads SVGAGI. The CDR3 is 18 residues long. CDR3 loop: CASSYSNPASGPYNEQFF. The CDR3 region has the DNA TGTGCCAGCAGTTACTCGAATCCAGCTAGCGGGCCCTACAATGAGCAGTTCTTC.

In this sample, this clonotype turned up a few times. The chain is built from TRBV2 and TRBJ2-7; either TRBD1 or TRBD2 may supply D (5 bases each). The CDR3 is 15 residues long. V was trimmed by 2 bases and J by 0 bases, leaving 11 bases between them. Germline V CDR1 and CDR2: SNHLY, FYNNEI. This chain's CDR3 is CASSEFPGHSYEQYF. As DNA, the CDR3 is TGTGCCAGCAGTGAATTTCCGGGGCACTCCTACGAGCAGTACTTC.